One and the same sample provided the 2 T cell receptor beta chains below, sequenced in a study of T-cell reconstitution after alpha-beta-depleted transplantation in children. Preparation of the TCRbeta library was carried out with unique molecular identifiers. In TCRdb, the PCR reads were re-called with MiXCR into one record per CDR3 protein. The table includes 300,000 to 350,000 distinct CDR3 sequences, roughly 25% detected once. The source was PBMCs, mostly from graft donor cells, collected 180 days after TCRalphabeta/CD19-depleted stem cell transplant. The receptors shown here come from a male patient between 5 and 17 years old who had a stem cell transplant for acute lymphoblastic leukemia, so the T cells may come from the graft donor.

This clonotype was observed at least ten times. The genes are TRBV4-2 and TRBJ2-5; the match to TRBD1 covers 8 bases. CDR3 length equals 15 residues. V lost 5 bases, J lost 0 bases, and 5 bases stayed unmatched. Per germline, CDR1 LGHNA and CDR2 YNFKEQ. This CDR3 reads CASSKSTGDQETQYF. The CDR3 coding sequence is TGTGCCAGCAGCAAGTCGACAGGGGACCAAGAGACCCAGTACTTC.

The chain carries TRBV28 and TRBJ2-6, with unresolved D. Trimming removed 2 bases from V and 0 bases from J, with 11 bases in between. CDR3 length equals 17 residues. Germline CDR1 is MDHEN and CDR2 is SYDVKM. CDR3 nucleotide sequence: TGTGCCAGCAGTTTAGCGAGGCGGACCTCTGGGGCCAACGTCCTGACTTTC. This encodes CASSLARRTSGANVLTF.